This T cell receptor beta chain was identified in a study of blood T cell repertoires in COVID-19. Background on the study: Sites across the United States, Italy and Spain contributed samples from acute and convalescent COVID-19.

This clone was seen once. Participant ages covered about 18 to 95 years across 20 to 30 US areas. Either two negative PCRs, clearance, or symptom resolution qualified Cohort 3 donors as recovered. Method: immunoSEQ multiplex PCR; TCRdb's copy keeps in-frame clones and lacks some. The sample records about 220,000 clones, 82% being singletons. CDR1 and CDR2 (germline): MNHEY, SVGEGT. Trimming took 6 bases from V and 5 from J, leaving 10 bases between them. The CDR3 is made up of 12 amino acids. The chain recombines TRBV6-2 or TRBV6-3 with TRBJ1-2; perhaps TRBD1 as D (5 bases). This clonotype originated in a woman aged 55-69 years who had recovered from COVID-19. Sequencing was carried out using PBMCs or T cells enriched from blood (not recorded which). The CDR3 reads CASSRRGYGYTF. Written as DNA, the CDR3 is TGTGCCAGCAGCAGAAGGGGATATGGCTACACCTTC.